Here is one TCR beta chain with its context. This sample was included in a study of blood T cell repertoires in COVID-19. Study at large: Collection of acute and convalescent COVID-19 samples took place in the United States, Italy and Spain. T cells, B-cell-depleted T cells, or PBMCs supplied cDNA or gDNA.

Original data processing: Reference gene primer amplification in the assay estimated nucleated cell counts. The repertoire was sequenced with immunoSEQ multiplex PCR; TCRdb's copy has only in-frame clones and lacks some. V, J and clone size derive from that table, while D and trimming were established from the DNA sequence. The sample has 97,000 or so clones; approximately 90% are singletons. The sequencing input was peripheral blood. The receptor comes from a man aged 50-59 years with acute or convalescent COVID-19.

The CDR3 DNA reads TGTGCCAGCAGCACCGGGACAGGGGGGCCATATGAAGCTTTCTTT. Residues: CASSTGTGGPYEAFF. This chain connects TRBV28 to TRBJ1-1; 11 bases map to TRBD1. Looked up from germline, CDR1 is MDHEN and CDR2 is SYDVKM. The V segment lost 6 bases and the J segment 7 bases; nucleotides outside the gene matches: 10. The CDR3 has 15 amino acids.